The following is a T cell receptor (beta chain) sequence with its context. The assay was immunoSEQ multiplex PCR, and TCRdb's table has in-frame clones only and misses some. In the table there are roughly 97,000 clones, 75% to 95% of which are singletons. The sample originates from a study of blood T cell repertoires in COVID-19. Trimming left V 3 bases short and J 9 bases short, with 12 bases between. Germline lookup yields CDR1 GTSNPN and CDR2 SVGIG (reference sequence). The CDR3 sequence is 13 residues long. The specimen was peripheral blood. This sequence originates from a man between 60 and 75 years old with acute or convalescent COVID-19. J is TRBJ1-6 and V is TRBV30; tentatively, D is TRBD1 (6 bases). The DNA for the CDR3 is TGTGCCTGGAGCGGGGGGCTTCGTTCACCCCTCCACTTT. This codes for CAWSGGLRSPLHF.